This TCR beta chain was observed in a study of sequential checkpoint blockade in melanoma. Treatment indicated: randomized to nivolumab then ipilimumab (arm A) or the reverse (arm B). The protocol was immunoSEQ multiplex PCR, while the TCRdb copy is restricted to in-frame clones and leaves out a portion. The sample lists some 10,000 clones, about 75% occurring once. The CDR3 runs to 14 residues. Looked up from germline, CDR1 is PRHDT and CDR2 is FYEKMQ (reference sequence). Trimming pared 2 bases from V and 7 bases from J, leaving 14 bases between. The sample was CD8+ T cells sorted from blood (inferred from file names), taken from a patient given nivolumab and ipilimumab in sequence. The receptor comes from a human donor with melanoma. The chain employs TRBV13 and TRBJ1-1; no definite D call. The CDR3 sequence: CASSLSIMRNEAFF. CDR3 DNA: TGTGCCAGCAGCTTATCGATTATGCGAAATGAAGCTTTCTTT.